This TCR beta chain was found in a study of T cell repertoires in cytomegalovirus infection. About the research overall: Epitope selection comprised recently identified HLA-C-restricted CMV epitopes and well-studied HLA-B-restricted CMV epitopes. In public TCR beta signatures, there were indications of both CMV infection and matching HLA type.

The CDR3 extends over 12 amino acids. Germline-derived CDR1 and CDR2 are SEHNR and FQNEAQ (reference sequence). V gave up 8 bases and J gave up 2 bases, with 9 bases separating them. Study findings and constraints: CMV-specific TCR beta clonotypes restricted by HLA-C were the ones dominating the ex vivo response. Identification of carriers of CMV plus the relevant HLA was achieved through cumulative public TCR beta family frequency.

TCRdb fed the reads into MiXCR, producing one record per CDR3 protein. The sample lists 150,000 or so distinct CDR3 sequences, more than 25% occurring once. This clonotype was observed a few times. What it binds is unknown. The rearrangement joins TRBV7-9 to TRBJ2-5; TRBD2 is a possible D gene (6 bases). The input for sequencing was CD8+ T cells from cultured PBMCs, taken from culture after CMV antigen stimulation. The TCR originated in a human donor in good health (CMV status not recorded). Some clones in this sample may be carry-over from other donors' samples. The CDR3 protein is CASRGLQETQYF. The CDR3 DNA reads as TGTGCCAGCCGGGGGTTACAAGAGACCCAGTACTTC.